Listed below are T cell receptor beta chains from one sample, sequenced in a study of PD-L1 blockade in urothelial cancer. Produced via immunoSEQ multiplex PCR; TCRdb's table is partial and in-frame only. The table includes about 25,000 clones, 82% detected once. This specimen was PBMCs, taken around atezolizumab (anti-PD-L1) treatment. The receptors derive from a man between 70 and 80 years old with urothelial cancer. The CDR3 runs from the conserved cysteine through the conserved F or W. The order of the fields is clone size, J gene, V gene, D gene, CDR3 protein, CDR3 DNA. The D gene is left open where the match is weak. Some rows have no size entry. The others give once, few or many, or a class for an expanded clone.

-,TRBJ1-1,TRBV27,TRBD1,CASSVYPGQVDTEAFF,TGTGCCAGCAGTGTCTACCCGGGACAGGTGGACACTGAAGCTTTCTTT
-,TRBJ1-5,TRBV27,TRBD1,CASSLSRGRQPQHF,TGTGCCAGCAGTTTAAGCAGGGGGCGGCAGCCCCAGCATTTT
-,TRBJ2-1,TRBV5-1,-,CASSWGASGSYNEQFF,TGCGCCAGCAGCTGGGGCGCAAGCGGGTCCTACAATGAGCAGTTCTTC
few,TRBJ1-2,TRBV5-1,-,CASSLGGAYGYTF,TGCGCCAGCAGCTTGGGCGGGGCGTATGGCTACACCTTC
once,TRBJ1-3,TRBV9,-,CASSVGEERGNTIYF,TGTGCCAGCAGCGTAGGGGAGGAACGCGGAAACACCATATATTTT
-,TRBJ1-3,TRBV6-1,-,CASSEALANTIYF,TGTGCCAGCAGTGAAGCGCTAGCGAACACCATATATTTT
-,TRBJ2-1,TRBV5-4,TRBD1,CASTTDRDVEQFF,TGTGCCAGCACCACCGACAGGGACGTTGAGCAGTTCTTC
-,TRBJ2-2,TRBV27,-,CASSLEAPGELFF,TGTGCCAGCAGTTTAGAGGCTCCCGGGGAGCTGTTTTTT
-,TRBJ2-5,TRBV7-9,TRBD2,CASSRDGGGQETQYF,TGTGCCAGCAGCCGTGATGGGGGGGGCCAAGAGACCCAGTACTTC
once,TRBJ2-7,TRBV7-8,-,CASSLLATPYEQYF,TGTGCCAGCAGCTTATTAGCCACTCCCTACGAGCAGTACTTC
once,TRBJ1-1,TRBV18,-,CASSPGGVGVEAFF,TGTGCCAGCTCACCAGGGGGCGTAGGTGTTGAAGCTTTCTTT
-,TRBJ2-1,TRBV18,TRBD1,CASSPGTGVNEQFF,TGTGCCAGCTCACCCGGGACAGGGGTCAATGAGCAGTTCTTC
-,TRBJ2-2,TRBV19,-,CASSVTNTGELFF,TGTGCCAGTAGTGTAACGAACACCGGGGAGCTGTTTTTT
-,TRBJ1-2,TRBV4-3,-,CASSQVRDSNYGYTF,TGCGCCAGCAGCCAAGTTAGAGATTCTAACTATGGCTACACCTTC
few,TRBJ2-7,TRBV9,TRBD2,CASSVDSGGSYEQYF,TGTGCCAGCAGCGTAGATTCGGGGGGGTCCTACGAGCAGTACTTC
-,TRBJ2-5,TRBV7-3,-,CASSLIWGPLASQETQYF,TGTGCCAGCAGCTTAATATGGGGGCCTCTGGCGTCCCAAGAGACCCAGTACTTC
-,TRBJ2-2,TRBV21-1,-,CASSSYLWDRGQGTGELFF,TGTGCCAGCAGCAGTTATCTGTGGGACAGGGGGCAGGGGACCGGGGAGCTGTTTTTT
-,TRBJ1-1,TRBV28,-,CASSWSGNPEKAFF,TGTGCCAGCAGTTGGTCAGGGAACCCAGAAAAAGCTTTCTTT
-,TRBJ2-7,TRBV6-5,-,CASTSPDSSYEQYF,TGTGCCAGCACCAGCCCGGACAGCTCCTACGAGCAGTACTTC
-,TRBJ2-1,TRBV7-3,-,CASSRGSGRYNEQFF,TGTGCCAGCAGCCGCGGTTCGGGGAGATACAATGAGCAGTTCTTC
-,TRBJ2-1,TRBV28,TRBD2,CASSLPGLAGGRQFF,TGTGCCAGCTCCCTTCCGGGACTAGCGGGAGGAAGGCAGTTCTTC
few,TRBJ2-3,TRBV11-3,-,CASSLDRTDTQYF,TGTGCCAGCAGCTTAGATCGTACAGATACGCAGTATTTT
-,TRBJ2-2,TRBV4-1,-,CASSLGVGQNTGELFF,TGCGCCAGCAGCCTTGGGGTGGGACAGAACACCGGGGAGCTGTTTTTT
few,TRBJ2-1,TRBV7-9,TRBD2,CASSWGLAGEQFF,TGTGCCAGCAGCTGGGGACTAGCGGGAGAACAGTTCTTC
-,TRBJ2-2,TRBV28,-,CASSPHISTGELFF,TGTGCCAGCAGTCCCCACATAAGCACCGGGGAGCTGTTTTTT
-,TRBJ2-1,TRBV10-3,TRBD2,CAISESGSFHNEQFF,TGTGCCATCAGTGAAAGCGGGAGCTTCCACAATGAGCAGTTCTTC
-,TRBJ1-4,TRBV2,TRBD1,CAVNPGQGKEKLFF,TGTGCCGTCAATCCGGGACAGGGGAAGGAAAAACTGTTTTTT
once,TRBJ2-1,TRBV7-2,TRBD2,CASSSGGRARNEQFF,TGTGCCAGCAGCTCCGGCGGGAGGGCCCGAAATGAGCAGTTCTTC
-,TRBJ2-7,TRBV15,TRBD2,CATSRESSSGIYEQYF,TGTGCCACCAGCAGGGAATCTAGTAGCGGGATCTACGAGCAGTACTTC
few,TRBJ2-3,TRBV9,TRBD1,CASSLRTGVDTQYF,TGTGCCAGCAGCTTACGGACAGGCGTAGATACGCAGTATTTT
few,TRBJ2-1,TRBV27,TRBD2,CASSWTSGISSYNEQFF,TGTGCCAGCAGTTGGACTAGCGGGATAAGCTCCTACAATGAGCAGTTCTTC
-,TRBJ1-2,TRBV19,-,CASSIRDIRDYGYTF,TGTGCCAGTAGTATAAGGGACATCAGGGACTATGGCTACACCTTC
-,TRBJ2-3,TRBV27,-,CASSPVVFDPQYF,TGTGCCAGCAGTCCCGTAGTTTTCGATCCGCAGTATTTT
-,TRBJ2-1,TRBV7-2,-,CASSLALTSYNEQFF,TGTGCCAGCAGCCTAGCGTTAACTTCCTACAATGAGCAGTTCTTC
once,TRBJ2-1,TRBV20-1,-,CSAREEREFF,TGCAGTGCTAGAGAAGAGCGTGAGTTCTTC
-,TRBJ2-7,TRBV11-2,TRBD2,CASSVLAGGSEQYF,TGTGCCAGCAGCGTTCTAGCGGGAGGGAGCGAGCAGTACTTC
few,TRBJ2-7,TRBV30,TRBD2,CAWSGLAGDEQYF,TGTGCCTGGAGTGGACTAGCGGGAGACGAGCAGTACTTC
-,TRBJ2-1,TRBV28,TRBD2,CASSIRSKAGNEQFF,TGTGCCAGCAGTATTAGGAGTAAAGCGGGGAATGAGCAGTTCTTC
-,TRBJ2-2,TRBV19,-,CASSVQGSNTGELFF,TGTGCCAGTAGTGTACAGGGATCGAACACCGGGGAGCTGTTTTTT
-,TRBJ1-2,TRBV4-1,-,CASSQAGVGGYTF,TGCGCCAGCAGCCAAGCCGGGGTGGGGGGCTACACCTTC
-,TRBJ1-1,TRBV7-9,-,CASSDRQTEAFF,TGTGCCAGCAGCGACAGGCAGACTGAAGCTTTCTTT
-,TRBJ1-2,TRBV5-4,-,CASSLEGQPADTF,TGTGCCAGCAGCTTGGAAGGACAACCCGCGGACACCTTC
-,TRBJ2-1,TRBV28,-,CASTWRVGDNEQFF,TGTGCCAGCACATGGCGGGTGGGCGACAATGAGCAGTTCTTC
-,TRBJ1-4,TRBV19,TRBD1,CASSIFTGGSGVAKLFF,TGTGCCAGTAGTATTTTCACAGGGGGCTCGGGTGTGGCAAAACTGTTTTTT
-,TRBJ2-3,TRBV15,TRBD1,CATSRDDRERTDTQYF,TGTGCCACCAGCAGGGATGACAGGGAAAGAACAGATACGCAGTATTTT
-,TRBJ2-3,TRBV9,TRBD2,CASSVTTSGGADTQYF,TGTGCCAGCAGCGTAACAACGTCCGGGGGGGCAGATACGCAGTATTTT
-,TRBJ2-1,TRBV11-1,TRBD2,CASSPGTSRYNEQFF,TGTGCCAGCAGTCCCGGGACTAGTCGGTACAATGAGCAGTTCTTC
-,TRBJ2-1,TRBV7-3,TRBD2,CASSSTSDYEQFF,TGTGCCAGCAGCTCGACTAGCGACTATGAGCAGTTCTTC
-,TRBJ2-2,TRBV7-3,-,CASSSYTGELFF,TGTGCCAGCAGCTCCTACACCGGGGAACTGTTTTTT
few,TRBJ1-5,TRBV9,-,CASSSGEGFSNQPQHF,TGTGCCAGCAGCTCAGGCGAGGGTTTTAGCAATCAGCCCCAGCATTTT
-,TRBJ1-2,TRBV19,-,CASSPSLGQNLNYGYTF,TGTGCCAGTTCACCGAGCCTGGGACAAAATTTAAACTATGGCTACACCTTC
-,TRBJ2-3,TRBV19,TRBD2,CASTGREWGDTQYF,TGTGCCAGTACCGGGCGGGAGTGGGGAGATACGCAGTATTTT
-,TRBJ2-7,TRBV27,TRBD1,CASSRTGLILGEQYF,TGTGCCAGCAGTAGGACAGGCCTTATCCTGGGGGAGCAGTACTTC
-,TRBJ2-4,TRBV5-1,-,CASSPRTAAIQYF,TGCGCCAGCAGCCCCCGGACAGCCGCAATTCAGTACTTC
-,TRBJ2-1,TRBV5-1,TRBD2,CASSFTSGRKGGYNEQFF,TGCGCCAGCAGCTTTACTAGCGGGAGGAAAGGCGGCTACAATGAGCAGTTCTTC
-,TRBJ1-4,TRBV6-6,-,CASRTDSTNEKLFF,TGTGCCAGCAGGACAGACTCAACTAATGAAAAACTGTTTTTT
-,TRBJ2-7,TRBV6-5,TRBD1,CASGQGVSYEQYF,TGTGCCAGCGGACAGGGGGTCTCCTACGAGCAGTACTTC
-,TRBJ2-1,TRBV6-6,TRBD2,CASRPLADSYNEQFF,TGTGCCAGCAGACCACTAGCGGATTCCTACAATGAGCAGTTCTTC
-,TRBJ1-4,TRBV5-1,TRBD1,CASSRETGGYEKLFF,TGCGCCAGCAGCAGGGAGACAGGGGGATACGAAAAACTGTTTTTT